The next 13 T cell receptor beta chains were all read from a single sample in a study of shared clonotypes between healthy human individuals. The assay was immunoSEQ multiplex PCR, and TCRdb's table has in-frame clones only and misses some. The sample lists roughly 1,000,000 clones, 78% occurring once. The source material was memory CD4+ T cells from PBMCs. The subset: CD45RA-negative fraction. The receptor source for this set is a man younger than 35 in good health. Some clones in this sample may be carry-over from other donors' samples.

The V call is TRBV28, the J call TRBJ1-5; D perhaps matches TRBD1 (5 bases). In germline, CDR1 is MDHEN, CDR2 SYDVKM. Between the trimmed V and J ends, which lost 6 bases and 5 bases, there was a span of 11 bases. The CDR3 runs 13 residues. The CDR3 region is CASSSTAYQPQHF. The DNA of the CDR3 is TGTGCCAGCAGCTCGACAGCATATCAGCCCCAGCATTTT.

The chain has TRBV6-1 and TRBJ2-3; 13 nucleotides agree with TRBD2. The CDR3 contains 15 residues. The germline gives CDR1 MNHNS, CDR2 SASEGT. V was pared by 6 bases and J by 0 bases, with 0 bases of the junction left unmatched. The CDR3 DNA sequence: TGTGCCAGCAGGACTAGCGGGGGGAGCACAGATACGCAGTATTTT. This codes for CASRTSGGSTDTQYF.

V and J are TRBV23-1 and TRBJ2-1, with 9 positions matching TRBD2. TRBV23-1 is known as an ORF, though its function is uncertain. The CDR3 length is 15 residues. V lost 4 bases to trimming and J lost 4 bases; unmatched junction nucleotides: 5. CDR3 in amino acids: CASSPGLAPYNEQFF. CDR3 DNA: TGCGCCAGCAGTCCTGGACTAGCGCCGTACAATGAGCAGTTCTTC.

This chain links TRBV5-6 with TRBJ1-3; the D gene is possibly TRBD1 (5 bases). Between the trimmed V and J ends, which lost 0 bases and 2 bases, there was a span of 9 bases. The CDR3 has 15 amino acids. The V gene's germline CDR1 is SGHDT and CDR2 YYEEEE. CDR3 DNA sequence: TGTGCCAGCAGCTTGGAAGTAGGGGCTGGAAACACCATATATTTT. This gives the protein CASSLEVGAGNTIYF.

The chain carries TRBV2 and TRBJ2-1, with D possibly TRBD2 on 5 matching bases. The germline gives CDR1 SNHLY, CDR2 FYNNEI. Trimming shortened V by 7 bases and J by 8 bases, and 15 bases separated the two germline ends. The CDR3 covers 13 residues. CDR3 DNA: TGTGCCAGCAAACCCCTCGAGGGTTATGAGCAGTTCTTC. Its protein is CASKPLEGYEQFF. The whole variable domain, filled in from reference TRBV2 and TRBJ2-1, reads EPEVTQTPSHQVTQMGQEVILRCVPISNHLYFYWYRQILGQKVEFLVSFYNNEISEKSEIFDDQFSVERPDGSNFTLKIRSTKLEDSAMYFCASKPLEGYEQFFGPGTRLTVL.

The chain couples TRBV6-5 to TRBJ1-4; D is perhaps TRBD1 (5 bases). CDR3 length equals 15 residues. Germline V gives CDR1 MNHEY, CDR2 SVGAGI. The ends were cut back, 0 bases at V and 6 bases at J, with 11 bases in the middle. The CDR3 here is CASSYSSRVDEKLFF. The CDR3 nucleotides read TGTGCCAGCAGTTACTCTTCCAGGGTAGATGAAAAACTGTTTTTT.

The chain uses TRBV5-1 and TRBJ2-1; D gene ambiguous. CDR3 length: 13 residues. Germline CDR1 and CDR2: SGHRS and YFSETQ. The V and J ends lost 7 bases and 4 bases respectively, with 12 bases between them. CDR3 bases: TGCGCCAGCTCCACCTCCACTTACAATGAGCAGTTCTTC. Translated: CASSTSTYNEQFF.

This clone was counted only a few times. V and J are TRBV5-1 and TRBJ2-7; no clear D. V gave up 0 bases and J gave up 2 bases, with 12 bases separating them. This CDR3 comprises 15 residues. Germline V gene data show CDR1 as SGHRS and CDR2 as YFSETQ. CDR3: CASSLAASFTYEQYF. The CDR3 region has the DNA TGCGCCAGCAGCTTGGCGGCATCCTTCACCTACGAGCAGTACTTC.

The chain is built from TRBV5-8 and TRBJ1-1; D uncertain. The CDR3 contains 14 residues. Deletions cut 0 bases from V and 3 bases from J, with 9 bases between. CDR1 and CDR2 (germline): SGHTS, YDEGEE. In nucleotides, the CDR3 is TGTGCCAGCAGCTTGGCGGCCCGCTACACTGAAGCTTTCTTT. It yields the protein CASSLAARYTEAFF.

This clone has a single count. This rearrangement joins TRBV7-3 to TRBJ2-5; 13 positions match TRBD2. Per the germline V gene, CDR1 is SGHTA and CDR2 is FQGTGA. The CDR3 length is 15 residues. Trimming took 3 bases from V and 4 from J; bases not matched to a gene: 2. The DNA of the CDR3 is TGTGCCAGCAGCTTCCGGACTAGCGGGAGAGAGACCCAGTACTTC. Translating gives CASSFRTSGRETQYF.

V and J are TRBV7-9 and TRBJ2-7, with D perhaps matching TRBD2 (6 bases). The V end was cut by 2 bases, the J end by 0 bases, with 17 bases between. CDR3 length: 17 amino acids. CDR1 and CDR2 from the germline V gene are SEHNR and FQNEAQ (reference sequence). The CDR3 protein is CASSLRGGAVGSYEQYF. CDR3 nucleotides: TGTGCCAGCAGCTTACGTGGAGGGGCCGTGGGCTCCTACGAGCAGTACTTC.

The V and J genes are TRBV30 and TRBJ2-2, with unresolved D. Between the trimmed V and J ends, which lost 7 bases and 4 bases, there was a span of 7 bases. The germline gives CDR1 GTSNPN, CDR2 SVGIG (reference sequence). The length of the CDR3 is 11 residues. The CDR3 here is CASKFTGELFF. The CDR3 DNA is TGTGCCTCCAAATTCACCGGGGAGCTGTTTTTT.

The chain has TRBV10-3 and TRBJ2-2; D is perhaps TRBD1 or TRBD2 (5 bases each). Trimming removed 0 bases from V and 2 bases from J, with 13 bases in between. This CDR3 comprises 17 residues. CDR1 and CDR2 (germline): ENHRY, SYGVKD. The CDR3 DNA reads TGTGCCATCAGTGAGTCGATAATCGGGACCAACACCGGGGAGCTGTTTTTT. Translation: CAISESIIGTNTGELFF.